This entry describes one T cell receptor beta chain. V was pared by 5 bases and J by 5 bases, with 15 bases between. The CDR3 is 14 amino acids. Germline V gives CDR1 LNHDA, CDR2 SQIVND (reference sequence). The table came from immunoSEQ multiplex PCR; TCRdb's copy has only in-frame clones and leaves some out. The sample holds fewer than 4,000 clones, around 80% seen once. This entry comes from a study of immune evolution from preneoplasia to lung adenocarcinoma. This chain links TRBV19 with TRBJ2-5, with D tentatively TRBD2 (5 bases). The sequenced sample consisted of FFPE minimally invasive lung adenocarcinoma tissue. The sequence derives from a person aged 70 to 79 with lung adenocarcinoma. In DNA form, the CDR3 reads TGTGCCAGTAGTGCCCCCGGGGAGTCCGAGACCCAGTACTTC. As protein: CASSAPGESETQYF.